This T cell receptor beta chain was documented in a study of blood T cell repertoires in COVID-19. Libraries were prepared by immunoSEQ multiplex PCR; TCRdb keeps only in-frame clonotypes and omits some of them. The sample holds around 300,000 clones, just over 85% seen once. The sequence was obtained from a young woman with active or convalescent COVID-19. Material: peripheral blood.

CDR3 residues: CSVEGAASGNTIYF. CDR3 DNA sequence: TGCAGCGTTGAAGGGGCAGCCTCTGGAAACACCATATATTTT. The gene calls are TRBV29-1 and TRBJ1-3, with D unclear. Germline-derived CDR1 and CDR2 are SQVTM and ANQGSEA. V gave up 1 base and J gave up 0 bases, with 7 bases separating them. The CDR3 totals 14 residues.